Shown below are 28 T cell receptor beta chains from a single sample sequenced in a study of control samples from healthy donors and cancer patients. The protocol was immunoSEQ multiplex PCR, while the TCRdb copy is restricted to in-frame clones and leaves out a portion. This sample has 95,000 to 150,000 clones, with about 90% found just once. Sequenced: blood. Receptors originate from a man younger than 35 in good health.

The chain carries TRBV9 and TRBJ2-2; D gene ambiguous. The CDR3 runs 14 residues. The ends were cut back, 0 bases at V and 6 bases at J, with 9 bases in the middle. Germline values: CDR1 SGDLS, CDR2 YYNGEE. The CDR3 region has the DNA TGTGCCAGCAGCGTAGCTGAAAGAGCCGGGGAGCTGTTTTTT. It encodes CASSVAERAGELFF. Drawing the rest from reference TRBV9 and TRBJ2-2, the complete variable domain is DSGVTQTPKHLITATGQRVTLRCSPRSGDLSVYWYQQSLDQGLQFLIQYYNGEERAKGNILERFSAQQFPDLHSELNLSSLELGDSALYFCASSVAERAGELFFGEGSRLTVL.

The chain has TRBV12-3 or TRBV12-4 and TRBJ1-1; 9 bases are shared with TRBD1. V trimming: 6 bases; J trimming: 1 base; junction bases outside the gene matches: 0. The CDR3 consists of 13 residues. The CDR3 nucleotides read TGTGCCAGCAGGGGACAGGGGAACACTGAAGCTTTCTTT. It specifies CASRGQGNTEAFF.

The chain is built from TRBV30 and TRBJ2-3; 14 nucleotides align to TRBD2. CDR1 and CDR2 (germline): GTSNPN, SVGIG (reference sequence). The CDR3 runs 17 residues. After removal of 6 bases from V and 0 bases from J, the junction contained 8 bases not matched to a gene. CDR3 sequence reads: CACPGTSGSASTDTQYF. CDR3 DNA: TGTGCCTGCCCCGGGACTAGCGGGAGTGCTAGCACAGATACGCAGTATTTT.

The genes are TRBV6-2 or TRBV6-3 and TRBJ2-7, with a tentative D call TRBD2 (6 bases). The CDR3 spans 14 residues. Germline values: CDR1 MNHEY, CDR2 SVGEGT. Deletions cut 6 bases from V and 4 bases from J, with 16 bases between. The DNA for the CDR3 is TGTGCCAGCAGCTCGAGGGGAGGCTCTTACGAGCAGTACTTC. Its protein product is CASSSRGGSYEQYF.

This clone was found once. V usage is TRBV9 and J usage is TRBJ2-3; D not resolved. Germline loops: CDR1 SGDLS, CDR2 YYNGEE. There are 14 residues in the CDR3. V lost 4 bases, J lost 2 bases, and 11 bases lay in between. DNA of the CDR3: TGTGCCAGCAGCCCCACGTTAAACACAGATACGCAGTATTTT. Protein: CASSPTLNTDTQYF.

The chain combines TRBV7-9 with TRBJ1-6, with 7 bases that match TRBD1. Unmatched junction bases numbered 6, after V lost 5 bases and J lost 11 bases. The CDR3 loop spans 13 amino acids. Germline CDR1 and CDR2: SEHNR and FQNEAQ (reference sequence). CDR3 protein: CASSTGERTPLHF. CDR3 in DNA: TGTGCCAGCAGCACAGGGGAGAGGACACCCCTCCACTTT.

The rearrangement uses TRBV4-1 and TRBJ1-4; D possibly corresponds to TRBD1 (6 bases). Trimming took off 4 bases at V and 5 bases at J, with 14 bases between the two ends. The CDR3 has 15 amino acids. The germline gives CDR1 MGHRA, CDR2 YSYEKL. CDR3 in amino acids: CASSLIDRTNEKLFF. DNA for the CDR3: TGCGCCAGCAGCCTCATAGACAGGACGAATGAAAAACTGTTTTTT.

The chain uses TRBV4-1 and TRBJ2-7; 7 nucleotides agree with TRBD2. The ends lost 4 bases at V and 2 bases at J; junction bases unmatched: 5. Germline CDR1 reads MGHRA; CDR2 reads YSYEKL. The CDR3 is 14 residues long. CDR3: CASSLSAGAYEQYF. CDR3 in DNA: TGCGCCAGCAGCCTTTCTGCGGGAGCCTACGAGCAGTACTTC.

DNA of the CDR3: TGTGCCAGCTTCCGCCGGACTAGCGGGAGTGCTGTGGAGCAGTTCTTC. It yields the protein CASFRRTSGSAVEQFF. J is TRBJ2-1 and V is TRBV7-9; 13 bases fit TRBD2. This CDR3 is 16 amino acids long. Losses at the gene ends were 8 bases for V and 10 bases for J; bases not matched to a gene: 14. CDR1 and CDR2 from the germline V gene are SEHNR and FQNEAQ (reference sequence).

V is TRBV5-1 and J is TRBJ1-3; TRBD1 is a possible D gene (6 bases). Trimming took off 0 bases at V and 7 bases at J, with 8 bases between the two ends. This CDR3 region has 13 residues. Germline V gene lookup returns CDR1 SGHRS and CDR2 YFSETQ. The CDR3 region has the DNA TGCGCCAGCAGCTTGGGCGGGGGCAACACCATATATTTT. It yields the protein CASSLGGGNTIYF.

The chain employs TRBV7-2 and TRBJ2-3, with 12 bases that match TRBD2. The length of the CDR3 is 17 residues. Germline V lookup: CDR1 SGHTA, CDR2 FQGNSA. The trim removed 2 bases at V and 3 bases at J, leaving 6 bases unmatched. The chain's CDR3 is CASSLTLAGGVTDTQYF. In nucleotides, the CDR3 is TGTGCCAGCAGCTTAACCCTAGCGGGAGGGGTTACAGATACGCAGTATTTT.

The V and J genes are TRBV19 and TRBJ1-5; TRBD1 is a possible D gene (6 bases). The CDR3 totals 17 residues. Germline lookup yields CDR1 LNHDA and CDR2 SQIVND (reference sequence). V was pared by 3 bases and J by 7 bases, with 22 bases between. CDR3 protein: CASSILPGNVGGQPQHF. DNA of the CDR3: TGTGCCAGTAGTATTTTACCCGGGAATGTAGGGGGACAGCCCCAGCATTTT.

V usage is TRBV27 and J usage is TRBJ1-5; no definite D call. CDR1 is MNHEY and CDR2 is SMNVEV in the germline V gene (reference sequence). This CDR3 spans 15 amino acids. The germline V and J ends were trimmed by 6 bases and 0 bases, with 12 bases remaining between them. CDR3 DNA sequence: TGTGCCAGCAGGCTTGGACTGTATAGCAATCAGCCCCAGCATTTT. The encoded protein is CASRLGLYSNQPQHF.

The genes are TRBV9 and TRBJ2-2; D is possibly TRBD1 or TRBD2 (5 bases each). Germline assignment: CDR1 SGDLS and CDR2 YYNGEE. V shed 3 bases and J shed 8 bases, with 17 bases lying between them. CDR3 length equals 15 residues. The CDR3 DNA sequence: TGTGCCAGCAGCGCGGCGTTGGGGGTGGTAGGGGAGCTGTTTTTT. Translated: CASSAALGVVGELFF.

This rearrangement joins TRBV24-1 to TRBJ2-6; TRBD2 is a possible D gene (6 bases). Germline values: CDR1 KGHDR, CDR2 SFDVKD. CDR3 length: 16 amino acids. The V and J ends lost 5 bases and 0 bases respectively, with 10 bases between them. This CDR3 is CATSVGSGSGANVLTF. The CDR3 DNA reads as TGTGCCACCAGTGTTGGTAGCGGCTCTGGGGCCAACGTCCTGACTTTC.

J is TRBJ2-1 and V is TRBV6-1; 7 positions agree with TRBD2. Looked up from germline, CDR1 is MNHNS and CDR2 is SASEGT. CDR3 length: 15 amino acids. J gave up 10 bases and V 3 bases, and 12 bases lay outside the gene matches. The CDR3 sequence: CASSEGGRRVGEQFF. The CDR3 nucleotides read TGTGCCAGCAGTGAGGGCGGGAGAAGGGTTGGGGAGCAGTTCTTC.

This rearrangement joins TRBV10-3 to TRBJ1-2; D gene uncertain. Per germline, CDR1 ENHRY and CDR2 SYGVKD. This CDR3 is 11 amino acids long. Trimming removed 10 bases from V and 6 bases from J, with 12 bases in between. CDR3 in amino acids: CATRAPHGYTF. CDR3 bases: TGTGCCACAAGGGCACCCCATGGCTACACCTTC.

The chain uses TRBV6-5 and TRBJ2-7, with D possibly being TRBD1 (6 bases). Trimming removed 4 bases at V and 3 bases at J, with 19 bases between. The CDR3 length is 16 residues. CDR1 and CDR2 (germline): MNHEY, SVGAGI. The CDR3 nucleotides read TGTGCCAGCAGTTCCAGGGGCCTATCGGGCCGCTACGAGCAGTACTTC. Protein product: CASSSRGLSGRYEQYF.

The V gene is TRBV27, the J gene TRBJ1-2; 10 bases map to TRBD1. This CDR3 has 18 amino acids. The ends lost 7 bases at V and 0 bases at J; junction bases unmatched: 14. Looked up from germline, CDR1 is MNHEY and CDR2 is SMNVEV (reference sequence). The CDR3 coding sequence is TGTGCCAGCATGCTGGGACAGGGGCGGCCTTATCCTAACTATGGCTACACCTTC. Translation gives CASMLGQGRPYPNYGYTF.

This chain uses TRBV10-2 with TRBJ1-4; unclear D gene. This CDR3 region has 12 residues. Germline lookup yields CDR1 WSHSY and CDR2 SAAADI. Trimming stripped 1 base from V and 6 bases from J, with 3 bases between. As DNA, the CDR3 is TGCGCCAGCAGTGAGTTGGATGAAAAACTGTTTTTT. Protein product: CASSELDEKLFF.

This rearrangement joins TRBV6-6 to TRBJ2-6; unclear D gene. The germline gives CDR1 MNHNY, CDR2 SVGAGI (reference sequence). Trimming took off 4 bases at V and 0 bases at J, with 7 bases between the two ends. The CDR3 consists of 15 residues. This chain's CDR3 is CASSLPGSGANVLTF. The CDR3 region has the DNA TGTGCCAGCAGTTTGCCGGGCTCTGGGGCCAACGTCCTGACTTTC.

The chain couples TRBV5-4 to TRBJ1-1; TRBD1 aligns across 11 bases. The CDR3 has 17 amino acids. With 5 bases clipped from V and 0 bases from J, the junction kept 9 bases outside the gene matches. Germline V CDR1 and CDR2: SGHNT, YYREEE (reference sequence). CDR3 loop: CASRRTGGGVMNTEAFF. Here the CDR3 DNA reads TGTGCCAGCAGACGGACAGGGGGCGGCGTTATGAACACTGAAGCTTTCTTT.

J is TRBJ2-3 and V is TRBV7-9; D is undetermined. Germline CDR1 SEHNR, CDR2 FQNEAQ (reference sequence). This CDR3 is 12 amino acids long. Trimming removed 4 bases from V and 1 base from J, with 3 bases in between. CDR3 in amino acids: CASSSGTDTQYF. In DNA form, the CDR3 reads TGTGCCAGCAGCTCAGGCACAGATACGCAGTATTTT.

The chain links TRBV27 to TRBJ2-3; TRBD1 agrees at 10 bases. CDR1 is MNHEY and CDR2 is SMNVEV in the germline V gene (reference sequence). Trimming cost V 6 bases and J 3 bases; bases outside gene matches: 15. This CDR3 has 18 residues. CDR3 in amino acids: CASSLNTGTGVLTDTQYF. The CDR3 DNA reads TGTGCCAGCAGCCTTAACACCGGGACAGGGGTTTTGACAGATACGCAGTATTTT.

V is TRBV10-2 and J is TRBJ2-1, with D possibly matching TRBD2 (6 bases). The CDR3 contains 16 residues. Deletions cut 5 bases from V and 0 bases from J, with 14 bases between. CDR1 and CDR2 (germline): WSHSY, SAAADI. The CDR3 DNA is TGCGCCAGCAGTCCTCCCCCCGGGAGCTCCTACAATGAGCAGTTCTTC. Protein product: CASSPPPGSSYNEQFF.

The chain combines TRBV13 with TRBJ2-3; D perhaps matches TRBD1 (5 bases). In germline, CDR1 is PRHDT, CDR2 FYEKMQ (reference sequence). The germline V and J ends were trimmed by 10 bases and 2 bases, with 13 bases remaining between them. This CDR3 region has 13 residues. The CDR3 coding sequence is TGTGCCACCCCACAGGATGACACAGATACGCAGTATTTT. It encodes CATPQDDTDTQYF. The variable domain in full, completed from reference TRBV13 and TRBJ2-3, reads AAGVIQSPRHLIKEKRETATLKCYPIPRHDTVYWYQQGPGQDPQFLISFYEKMQSDKGSIPDRFSAQQFSDYHSELNMSSLELGDSALYFCATPQDDTDTQYFGPGTRLTVL.

This chain connects TRBV27 to TRBJ1-1, with TRBD1 as a possible D gene (5 bases). Trimming cost V 3 bases and J 11 bases, with 13 bases left between them. Germline V lookup: CDR1 MNHEY, CDR2 SMNVEV (reference sequence). The CDR3 contains 12 residues. This CDR3 reads CASSLTGDEAFF. The CDR3 coding sequence is TGTGCCAGCAGTTTGACGGGGGATGAGGCTTTCTTT.

This chain joins TRBV10-2 and TRBJ1-5; D remains ambiguous. The germline V and J ends were trimmed by 6 bases and 0 bases, with 9 bases remaining between them. This CDR3 comprises 14 residues. CDR1 is WSHSY, CDR2 SAAADI, per germline. The CDR3 protein is CASSGPLSNQPQHF. The CDR3, as DNA: TGCGCCAGCAGCGGGCCGCTTAGCAATCAGCCCCAGCATTTT.